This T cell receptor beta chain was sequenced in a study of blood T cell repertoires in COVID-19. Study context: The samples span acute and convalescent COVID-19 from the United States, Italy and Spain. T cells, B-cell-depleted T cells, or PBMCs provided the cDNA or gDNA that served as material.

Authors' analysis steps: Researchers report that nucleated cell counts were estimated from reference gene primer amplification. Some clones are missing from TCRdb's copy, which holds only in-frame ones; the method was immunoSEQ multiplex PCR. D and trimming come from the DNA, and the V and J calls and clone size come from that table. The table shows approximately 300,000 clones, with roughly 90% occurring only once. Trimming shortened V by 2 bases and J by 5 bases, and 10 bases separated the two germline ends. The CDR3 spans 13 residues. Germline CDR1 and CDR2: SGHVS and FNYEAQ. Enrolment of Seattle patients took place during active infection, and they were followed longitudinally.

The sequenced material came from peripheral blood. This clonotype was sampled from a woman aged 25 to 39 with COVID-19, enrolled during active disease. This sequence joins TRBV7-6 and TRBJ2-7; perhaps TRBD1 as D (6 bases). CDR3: CASSLTGSDEQYF. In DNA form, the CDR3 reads TGTGCCAGCAGCTTAACAGGGTCCGACGAGCAGTACTTC. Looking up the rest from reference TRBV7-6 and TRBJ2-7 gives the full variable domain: GAGVSQSPRYKVTKRGQDVALRCDPISGHVSLYWYRQALGQGPEFLTYFNYEAQQDKSGLPNDRFSAERPEGSISTLTIQRTEQRDSAMYRCASSLTGSDEQYFGPGTRLTVT.